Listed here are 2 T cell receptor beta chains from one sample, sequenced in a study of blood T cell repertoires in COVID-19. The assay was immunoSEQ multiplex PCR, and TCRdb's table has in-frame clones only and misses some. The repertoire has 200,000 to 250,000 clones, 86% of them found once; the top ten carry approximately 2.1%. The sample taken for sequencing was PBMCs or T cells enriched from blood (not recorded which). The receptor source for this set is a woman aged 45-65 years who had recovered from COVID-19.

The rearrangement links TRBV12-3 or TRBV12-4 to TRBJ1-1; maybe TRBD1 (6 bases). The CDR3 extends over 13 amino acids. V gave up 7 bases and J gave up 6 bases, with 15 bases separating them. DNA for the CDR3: TGTGCCAGCAATCCGGACAGAGGGGCTGAAGCTTTCTTT. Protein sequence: CASNPDRGAEAFF.

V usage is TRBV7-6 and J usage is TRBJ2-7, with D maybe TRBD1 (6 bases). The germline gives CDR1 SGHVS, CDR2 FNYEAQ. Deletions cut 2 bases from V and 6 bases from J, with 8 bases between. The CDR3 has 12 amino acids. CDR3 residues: CASSLLQGEQYF. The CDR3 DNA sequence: TGTGCCAGCAGCTTACTACAGGGCGAGCAGTACTTC. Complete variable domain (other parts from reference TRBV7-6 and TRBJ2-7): GAGVSQSPRYKVTKRGQDVALRCDPISGHVSLYWYRQALGQGPEFLTYFNYEAQQDKSGLPNDRFSAERPEGSISTLTIQRTEQRDSAMYRCASSLLQGEQYFGPGTRLTVT.